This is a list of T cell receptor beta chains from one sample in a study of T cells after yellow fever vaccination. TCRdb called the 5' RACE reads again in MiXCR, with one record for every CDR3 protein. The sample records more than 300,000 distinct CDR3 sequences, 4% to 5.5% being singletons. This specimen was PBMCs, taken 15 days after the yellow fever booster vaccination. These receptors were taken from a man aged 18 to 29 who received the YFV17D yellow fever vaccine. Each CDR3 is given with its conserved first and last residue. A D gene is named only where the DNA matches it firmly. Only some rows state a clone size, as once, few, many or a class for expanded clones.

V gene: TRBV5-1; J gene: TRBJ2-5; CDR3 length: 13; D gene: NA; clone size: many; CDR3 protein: CASSLRERETQYF; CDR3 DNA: TGCGCCAGCAGCTTACGCGAGAGGGAGACCCAGTACTTC
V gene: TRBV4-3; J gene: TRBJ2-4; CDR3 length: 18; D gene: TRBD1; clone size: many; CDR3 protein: CASSQDVRDRDAKNIQYF; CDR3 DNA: TGCGCCAGCAGCCAAGATGTGCGGGACAGGGATGCCAAAAACATTCAGTACTTC
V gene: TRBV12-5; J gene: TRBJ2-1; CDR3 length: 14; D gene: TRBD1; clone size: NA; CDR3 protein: CASLPGGHYNEQFF; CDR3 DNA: TGTGCTAGCCTCCCAGGGGGCCATTACAATGAGCAGTTCTTC
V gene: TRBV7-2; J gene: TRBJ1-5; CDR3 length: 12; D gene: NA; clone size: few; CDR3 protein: CASSLQGPPQHF; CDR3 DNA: TGTGCCAGCAGCTTACAGGGTCCGCCCCAGCATTTT
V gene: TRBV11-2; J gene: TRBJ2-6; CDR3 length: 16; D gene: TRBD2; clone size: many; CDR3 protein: CASSPGGNSGANVLTF; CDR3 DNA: TGTGCCAGCAGCCCCGGGGGGAACTCTGGGGCCAACGTCCTGACTTTC
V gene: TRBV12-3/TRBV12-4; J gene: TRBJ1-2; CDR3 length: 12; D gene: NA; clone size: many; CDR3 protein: CASSFGGYGYTF; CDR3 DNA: TGTGCCAGCAGTTTCGGGGGCTATGGCTACACCTTC
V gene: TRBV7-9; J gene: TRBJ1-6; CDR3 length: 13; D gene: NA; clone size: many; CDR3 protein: CASSYRVDSPLHF; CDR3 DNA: TGTGCCAGCAGTTACAGGGTCGATTCACCCCTCCACTTT
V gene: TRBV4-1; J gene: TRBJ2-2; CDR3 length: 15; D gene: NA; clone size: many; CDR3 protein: CASALGTEGTGELFF; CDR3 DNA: TGCGCCAGCGCGCTAGGGACTGAGGGTACCGGGGAGCTGTTTTTT
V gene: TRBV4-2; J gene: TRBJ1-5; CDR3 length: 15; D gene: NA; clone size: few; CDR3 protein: CASSQSNGGNQPQHF; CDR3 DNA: TGTGCCAGCAGCCAAAGCAACGGTGGCAATCAGCCCCAGCATTTT
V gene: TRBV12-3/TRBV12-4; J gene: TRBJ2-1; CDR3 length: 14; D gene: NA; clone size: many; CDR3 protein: CASSLRMGYNEQFF; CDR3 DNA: TGTGCCAGCAGTCTAAGAATGGGGTACAATGAGCAGTTCTTC
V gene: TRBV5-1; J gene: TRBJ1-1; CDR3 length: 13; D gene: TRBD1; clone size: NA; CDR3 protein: CASSWGQGAEAFF; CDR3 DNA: TGCGCCAGCAGCTGGGGACAGGGGGCTGAAGCTTTCTTT
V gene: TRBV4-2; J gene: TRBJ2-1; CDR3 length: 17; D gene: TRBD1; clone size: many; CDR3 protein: CASSQDDRGRPGDEQFF; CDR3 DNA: TGTGCCAGCAGCCAAGATGACAGGGGCCGCCCGGGCGATGAGCAGTTCTTC
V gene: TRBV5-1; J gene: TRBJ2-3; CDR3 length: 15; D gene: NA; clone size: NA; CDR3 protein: CASSPAGPGTDTQYF; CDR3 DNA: TGCGCCAGCAGCCCCGCAGGCCCCGGCACAGATACGCAGTATTTT
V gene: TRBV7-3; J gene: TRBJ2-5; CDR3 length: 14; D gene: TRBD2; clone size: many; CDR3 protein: CASSSGLASETQYF; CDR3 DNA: TGTGCCAGCAGCTCAGGACTAGCCTCAGAGACCCAGTACTTC
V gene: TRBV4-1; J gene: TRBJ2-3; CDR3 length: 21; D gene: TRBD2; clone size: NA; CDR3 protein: CASSHPDGRAPGGGGTDTQYF; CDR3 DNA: TGCGCCAGCAGCCATCCCGATGGTAGGGCCCCTGGGGGGGGGGGCACAGATACGCAGTATTTT
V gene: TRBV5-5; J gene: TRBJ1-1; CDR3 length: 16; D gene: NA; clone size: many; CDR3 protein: CASSLNPNPRATEAFF; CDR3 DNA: TGTGCCAGCAGCTTAAATCCTAACCCTAGGGCCACTGAAGCTTTCTTT
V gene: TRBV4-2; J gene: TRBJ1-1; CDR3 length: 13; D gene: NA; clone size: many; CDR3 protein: CASSQPTNNEAFF; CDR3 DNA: TGTGCCAGCAGCCAACCCACAAATAATGAAGCTTTCTTT
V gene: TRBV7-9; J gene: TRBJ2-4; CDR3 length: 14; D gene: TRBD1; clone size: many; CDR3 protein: CASSSWDRENIQYF; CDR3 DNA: TGTGCCAGCAGCTCCTGGGACAGGGAAAACATTCAGTACTTC
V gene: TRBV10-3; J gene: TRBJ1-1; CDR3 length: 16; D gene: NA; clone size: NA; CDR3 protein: CAISESTGILNTEAFF; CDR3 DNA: TGTGCCATCAGTGAGTCGACGGGGATTTTGAACACTGAAGCTTTCTTT
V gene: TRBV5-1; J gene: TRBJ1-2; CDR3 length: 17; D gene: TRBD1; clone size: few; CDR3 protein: CASSLGTGKTTNYGYTF; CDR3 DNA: TGCGCCAGCAGCTTGGGGACAGGGAAAACGACTAACTATGGCTACACCTTC
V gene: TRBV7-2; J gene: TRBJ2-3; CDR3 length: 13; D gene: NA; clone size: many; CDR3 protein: CASSLGPKGTQYF; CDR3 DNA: TGTGCCAGCAGCTTAGGGCCTAAGGGGACGCAGTATTTT
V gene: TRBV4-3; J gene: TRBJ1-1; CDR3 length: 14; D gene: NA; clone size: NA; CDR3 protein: CASSQPGANTEAFF; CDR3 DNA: TGCGCCAGCAGCCAACCCGGGGCGAACACTGAAGCTTTCTTT
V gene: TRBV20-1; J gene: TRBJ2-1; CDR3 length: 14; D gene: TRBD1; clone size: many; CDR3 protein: CSAPRDRDYNEQFF; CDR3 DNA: TGCAGTGCTCCCCGGGACAGGGACTACAATGAGCAGTTCTTC
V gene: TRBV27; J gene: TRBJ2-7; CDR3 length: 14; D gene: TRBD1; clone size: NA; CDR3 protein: CASRLTGGMNEQYF; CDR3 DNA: TGTGCCAGCAGACTGACAGGGGGGATGAACGAGCAGTACTTC